These 9 T cell receptor beta chains were sequenced from one sample in a study of vaccination effects on CD4 cells after COVID-19 (dated by TCRdb to between 2021 and 2022). Library construction relied on the immunoSEQ multiplex PCR assay. TCRdb retrieved this table from immuneACCESS and kept in-frame rearrangements only. Not all clones are present; in checked studies, unresolved V genes account for under half, and no reason is known for the remainder. Recorded for this sample are tens of thousands of clones; approximately 76% of them occurred a single time. 2.8% of the sample is in the top ten clones. To identify antigen-specific CD4+ T cell clonotypes by their expansion, the ViraFEST assay first stimulated PBMC with viral peptide pools and then applied TCR sequencing. After 10 to 11 days of culture, CD4+ T cells were isolated with the EasySep CD4+ T cell isolation kit. The absence of prior SARS-CoV-2 infection in healthy vaccine recipients was confirmed by negative nucleocapsid antibodies before and after vaccination.

Their antigens remain unidentified. Here the sequenced sample was CD4+ T cells from PBMCs cultured with HCoV-NL63 spike peptides, taken before COVID-19 vaccination. The cell subset or site label, read with the paper, signifies: HCoV-NL63 spike overlapping peptide pool stimulation. These receptors came from a human donor who received a COVID-19 vaccine.

The rearrangement uses TRBV7-2 and TRBJ2-3, with 13 bases matching TRBD2. Germline CDR1 reads SGHTA; CDR2 reads FQGNSA. This CDR3 is built from 16 residues. Trimming removed 5 bases from V and 2 bases from J; junction bases left unmatched: 4. CDR3 nucleotide sequence: TGTGCCAGCAGCAGACTAGCGGGGGGCCACACAGATACGCAGTATTTT. Translating gives CASSRLAGGHTDTQYF. Full variable domain (remainder filled in from reference TRBV7-2 and TRBJ2-3): GAGVSQSPSNKVTEKGKDVELRCDPISGHTALYWYRQSLGQGLEFLIYFQGNSAPDKSGLPSDRFSAERTGGSVSTLTIQRTQQEDSAVYLCASSRLAGGHTDTQYFGPGTRLTVL.

CDR3 residues: CATTGSGAETQYF. DNA for the CDR3: TGTGCCACCACCGGTAGTGGGGCGGAGACCCAGTACTTC. This chain links TRBV10-3 with TRBJ2-5; TRBD1 is a possible D gene (5 bases). Germline assignment: CDR1 ENHRY and CDR2 SYGVKD. The CDR3 is 13 amino acids. Trimming shortened V by 10 bases and J by 5 bases, and 17 bases separated the two germline ends.

The CDR3, as DNA: TGTGCCAGCAGTTACTCGATGGGTGAAAAACTGTTTTTT. Protein: CASSYSMGEKLFF. The V call is TRBV6-5, the J call TRBJ1-4; no clear D. Germline values: CDR1 MNHEY, CDR2 SVGAGI. The V end lost 0 bases, the J end lost 7 bases, and 6 bases lay between the germline ends. The CDR3 is 13 amino acids.

The gene calls are TRBV2 and TRBJ1-1, with unresolved D. The CDR3 has 13 amino acids. Germline V gives CDR1 SNHLY, CDR2 FYNNEI. Trimming removed 4 bases at V and 1 base at J, with 7 bases between. In nucleotides, the CDR3 is TGTGCCAGCAGTGTCCTGGCGAACACTGAAGCTTTCTTT. Translating gives CASSVLANTEAFF.

This chain joins TRBV6-2 or TRBV6-3 and TRBJ2-5; D ambiguous. The CDR3 contains 13 residues. V lost 2 bases and J 1 base, leaving 5 bases between the germline ends. Germline V gene lookup returns CDR1 MNHEY and CDR2 SVGEGT. The CDR3 coding sequence is TGTGCCAGCAGTTACGGGCTCCAAGAGACCCAGTACTTC. Protein sequence: CASSYGLQETQYF.

The chain is built from TRBV24-1 and TRBJ2-5, with D perhaps TRBD1 or TRBD2 (5 bases each). CDR1 KGHDR and CDR2 SFDVKD come from the germline V gene. With 2 bases removed from V and 1 base from J, the gap between germline ends came to 10 bases. The CDR3 runs to 15 residues. The CDR3 region has the DNA TGTGCCACCAGTGATTCAGTTGGGACCCAAGAGACCCAGTACTTC. This sequence encodes CATSDSVGTQETQYF.

This CDR3 is CASRLQGVRTYEQYV. The CDR3 nucleotides are TGTGCCAGCAGGCTACAGGGGGTAAGGACCTACGAGCAGTACGTC. The chain has TRBV2 and TRBJ2-7; 8 bases align to TRBD1. Germline values: CDR1 SNHLY, CDR2 FYNNEI. Trimming took 6 bases from V and 2 from J; bases not matched to a gene: 9. The CDR3 spans 15 residues.

This chain joins TRBV5-1 and TRBJ1-1, with 7 bases fitting TRBD1. The CDR3 loop spans 14 amino acids. V lost 6 bases, J lost 1 base, and 6 bases stayed unmatched. Germline V lookup: CDR1 SGHRS, CDR2 YFSETQ. DNA for the CDR3: TGCGCCAGCAACCGACAGGGCGGGAACACTGAAGCTTTCTTT. It codes for CASNRQGGNTEAFF.

The CDR3 sequence: CASSYYNEQFF. CDR3 in DNA: TGTGCCAGCAGTTACTACAATGAGCAGTTCTTC. The chain uses TRBV12-3 or TRBV12-4 and TRBJ2-1, with D unresolved. This CDR3 spans 11 amino acids. V lost 4 bases and J 3 bases, leaving 1 base between the germline ends.